This TCR beta chain was sequenced for a study of spatial heterogeneity in lung cancer. In this sample, this clonotype turned up many times. CDR3 length: 13 amino acids. The germline gives CDR1 SQVTM, CDR2 ANQGSEA. V was cut by 4 bases and J by 6 bases, with 14 bases left in between. Time point specified: sample taken at primary tumor resection. Whole RNA was taken from tumor, nontumor lung or frozen PBMC; it was then sequenced unsorted. Each CDR3 protein is one row after TCRdb ran MiXCR on the 5' RACE reads. Of approximately 40,000 distinct CDR3 sequences detected, approximately 7.5% appear once; the ten largest clones hold under 30%.

The sequence derives from a male donor with early-stage non-small cell lung cancer. The genes are TRBV29-1 and TRBJ2-3; D ambiguous. The sequencing here drew on PBMCs, taken at surgery. CDR3 amino acids: CSVVTDGLDTQYF. CDR3 DNA sequence: TGCAGCGTTGTCACAGACGGGCTCGATACGCAGTATTTT.